Sequencing of this T cell receptor beta chain was carried out in a study of graft-versus-host responses after intestinal transplantation. Findings and limits, study-wide: The study associated peak circulating GvH clone levels with early post-transplant HvG declines.

Measured with immunoSEQ multiplex PCR; TCRdb has only the in-frame clones, and not every one. The top ten hold roughly 0.4% of the sample, which has more than 65,000 clones, approximately 84% seen once. Remarks on this clone: The antigen is undetermined.

This CDR3 has 17 residues. Trimming removed 4 bases from V and 3 bases from J; junction bases left unmatched: 13. CDR1 SGHRS and CDR2 YFSETQ come from the germline V gene. This TCR was sampled from a human donor who was the organ donor for an intestinal transplant. The chain uses TRBV5-1 and TRBJ2-1, with 7 bases that match TRBD1. Source: unstimulated CD4+ T cells sorted from spleen or lymph node cells, taken before transplant. The CDR3 sequence: CASSVRQGTSVYNEQFF. The CDR3 nucleotides are TGCGCCAGCAGCGTAAGACAGGGAACGTCTGTCTACAATGAGCAGTTCTTC.